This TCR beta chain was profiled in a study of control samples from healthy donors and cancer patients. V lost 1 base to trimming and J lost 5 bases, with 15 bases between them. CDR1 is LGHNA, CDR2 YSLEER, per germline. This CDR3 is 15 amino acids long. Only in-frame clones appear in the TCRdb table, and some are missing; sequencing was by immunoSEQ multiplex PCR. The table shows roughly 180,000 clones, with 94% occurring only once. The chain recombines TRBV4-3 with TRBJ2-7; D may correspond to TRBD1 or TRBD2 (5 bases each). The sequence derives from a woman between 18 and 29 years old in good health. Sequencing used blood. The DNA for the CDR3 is TGCGCCAGCAGCCAAGTAAGCCAGGGAGCGGACGAGCAGTACTTC. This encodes CASSQVSQGADEQYF.